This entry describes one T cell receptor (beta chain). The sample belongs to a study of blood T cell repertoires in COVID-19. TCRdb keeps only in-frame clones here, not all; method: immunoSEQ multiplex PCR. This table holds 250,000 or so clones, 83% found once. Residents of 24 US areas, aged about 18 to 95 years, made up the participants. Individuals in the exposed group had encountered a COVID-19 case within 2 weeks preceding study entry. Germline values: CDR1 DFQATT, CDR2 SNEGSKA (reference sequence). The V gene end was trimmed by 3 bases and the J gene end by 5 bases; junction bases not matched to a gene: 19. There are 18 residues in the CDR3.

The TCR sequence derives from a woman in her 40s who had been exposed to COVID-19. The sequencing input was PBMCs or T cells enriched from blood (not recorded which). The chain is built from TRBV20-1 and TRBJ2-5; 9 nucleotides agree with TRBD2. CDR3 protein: CSASPPGGGGGLSETQYF. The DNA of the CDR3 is TGCAGTGCTAGTCCCCCGGGCGGGGGGGGAGGCCTAAGTGAGACCCAGTACTTC.